A selection of T cell receptor beta chains follows, all from one sample in a study of blood T cell repertoires in COVID-19. The assay was immunoSEQ multiplex PCR, and TCRdb's table has in-frame clones only and misses some. The data hold 490,000 or so clones, with around 89% observed a single time. Sequencing was performed on PBMCs or T cells enriched from blood (not recorded which). All receptors derive from a woman in her thirties or forties who had recovered from COVID-19. Both conserved end residues are part of each CDR3. Fields, in order: CDR3 DNA, CDR3 protein, D gene, J gene, V gene, clone size. A D gene is named only where the DNA matches it firmly. Rows give clone size only sometimes, using once, few, many, or a class for an expanded clone.

cdr3_nt: TGTGCCAGCAGCCCCCAGGCTTGGTCACCCCTCCACTTT
cdr3_aa: CASSPQAWSPLHF
d_call: .
j_call: TRBJ1-6
v_call: TRBV2
clone_size: .

cdr3_nt: TGTGCCAGCAGCACAACTACAGGGCTTTATAGGGATAGACGCGCCGGGGAGCTGTTTTTT
cdr3_aa: CASSTTTGLYRDRRAGELFF
d_call: .
j_call: TRBJ2-2
v_call: TRBV7-8
clone_size: .

cdr3_nt: TGTGCCAGCAGTTTTGGGGCTCACTCTGGAAACACCATATATTTT
cdr3_aa: CASSFGAHSGNTIYF
d_call: .
j_call: TRBJ1-3
v_call: TRBV6-5
clone_size: .

cdr3_nt: TGTGCCAGCAGTGAAGGAGTTAAAGCGGGAGCCGGCAATGAGCAGTTCTTC
cdr3_aa: CASSEGVKAGAGNEQFF
d_call: TRBD2
j_call: TRBJ2-1
v_call: TRBV6-1
clone_size: .

cdr3_nt: TGTGCCACCAGTGGGTTGAGGGATGATCAGCCCCAGCATTTT
cdr3_aa: CATSGLRDDQPQHF
d_call: .
j_call: TRBJ1-5
v_call: TRBV24-1
clone_size: .

cdr3_nt: TGTGCCAGCAGTTACGGACAAGGACCTGAAGCTTTCTTT
cdr3_aa: CASSYGQGPEAFF
d_call: .
j_call: TRBJ1-1
v_call: TRBV6-5
clone_size: .

cdr3_nt: TGTGCCAGCTCACCACCGACAGAAGAGACCCAGTACTTC
cdr3_aa: CASSPPTEETQYF
d_call: .
j_call: TRBJ2-5
v_call: TRBV18
clone_size: .

cdr3_nt: TGTGCCACCAGAAAAGCAAACACCGGGGAGCTGTTTTTT
cdr3_aa: CATRKANTGELFF
d_call: .
j_call: TRBJ2-2
v_call: TRBV24-1
clone_size: .

cdr3_nt: TGTGCCAGTAGTATAGGCGGGGCCACCTACGAGCAGTACTTC
cdr3_aa: CASSIGGATYEQYF
d_call: .
j_call: TRBJ2-7
v_call: TRBV19
clone_size: once

cdr3_nt: TGCGCCAGCAGCCAAGAGTTAGGGGGGGGTTCCTACGAGCAGTACTTC
cdr3_aa: CASSQELGGGSYEQYF
d_call: .
j_call: TRBJ2-7
v_call: TRBV4-3
clone_size: .

cdr3_nt: TGTGCCAGCAGCAAGACAGGGGGCGCTTATTCACCCCTCCACTTT
cdr3_aa: CASSKTGGAYSPLHF
d_call: TRBD1
j_call: TRBJ1-6
v_call: TRBV27
clone_size: .

cdr3_nt: TGTGCCAGTAGTATCTACCGGGACAGGGGCAGGGAGACCCAGTACTTC
cdr3_aa: CASSIYRDRGRETQYF
d_call: TRBD1
j_call: TRBJ2-5
v_call: TRBV19
clone_size: .

cdr3_nt: TGTGCCAGCAGCTTAGCGGGTAGCGGCTACGAGCAGTACTTC
cdr3_aa: CASSLAGSGYEQYF
d_call: .
j_call: TRBJ2-7
v_call: TRBV7-8
clone_size: few

cdr3_nt: TGCGCCAGCAGCCGGAACTCTCTAGCGGGAGCTTCCGGGGAGCTGTTTTTT
cdr3_aa: CASSRNSLAGASGELFF
d_call: TRBD2
j_call: TRBJ2-2
v_call: TRBV4-3
clone_size: .

cdr3_nt: TGCGCCAGCAGCTCGTTCGGGACAGCCACCGGGGAGCTGTTTTTT
cdr3_aa: CASSSFGTATGELFF
d_call: TRBD1
j_call: TRBJ2-2
v_call: TRBV5-1
clone_size: .

cdr3_nt: TGTGCCAGCAGCGATCTAGCGGGCGGGGACAATGAGCAGTTCTTC
cdr3_aa: CASSDLAGGDNEQFF
d_call: TRBD2
j_call: TRBJ2-1
v_call: TRBV9
clone_size: once

cdr3_nt: TGTGCCACCAGTGACCCCGGACTAGCGGGAGAAGAGACCCAGTACTTC
cdr3_aa: CATSDPGLAGEETQYF
d_call: TRBD2
j_call: TRBJ2-5
v_call: TRBV24-1
clone_size: .

cdr3_nt: TGTGCCAGCAGTTTTTCAGGCAATGAGCAGTTCTTC
cdr3_aa: CASSFSGNEQFF
d_call: .
j_call: TRBJ2-1
v_call: TRBV28
clone_size: .

cdr3_nt: TGTGCCAGCAGCCAAGTAGGGGGACTAGCGGGAGGGAGTGAGCAGTTCTTC
cdr3_aa: CASSQVGGLAGGSEQFF
d_call: TRBD2
j_call: TRBJ2-1
v_call: TRBV3-1/TRBV3-2
clone_size: .

cdr3_nt: TGTGCCAGTAGTAACCGGGTCCTTTCCTACGAGCAGTACTTC
cdr3_aa: CASSNRVLSYEQYF
d_call: .
j_call: TRBJ2-7
v_call: TRBV19
clone_size: .

cdr3_nt: TGTGCCAGTAGTCCCCCCATTACTAGCGACTACGAGCAGTACTTC
cdr3_aa: CASSPPITSDYEQYF
d_call: TRBD2
j_call: TRBJ2-7
v_call: TRBV19
clone_size: .

cdr3_nt: TGCGCCAGCAGCGTAGACAGCGGGGGCACTGAAGCTTTCTTT
cdr3_aa: CASSVDSGGTEAFF
d_call: .
j_call: TRBJ1-1
v_call: TRBV5-1
clone_size: .

cdr3_nt: TGCAGCGTTGAAGCGGCAGGTAGTATGCGCGAGCAGTACTTC
cdr3_aa: CSVEAAGSMREQYF
d_call: .
j_call: TRBJ2-7
v_call: TRBV29-1
clone_size: .

cdr3_nt: TGCGCCAGCAGCCAAGATCGACAGGGCCAAGAGACCCAGTACTTC
cdr3_aa: CASSQDRQGQETQYF
d_call: TRBD1
j_call: TRBJ2-5
v_call: TRBV4-3
clone_size: .

cdr3_nt: TGCGCCAGCAGCTGGAGGGAGGCAGATACGCAGTATTTT
cdr3_aa: CASSWREADTQYF
d_call: .
j_call: TRBJ2-3
v_call: TRBV5-1
clone_size: .

cdr3_nt: TGTGCCAGCAGCTTAGAGGGACCAGGGGCCATAAGGCCGCAGTACTTC
cdr3_aa: CASSLEGPGAIRPQYF
d_call: .
j_call: TRBJ2-7
v_call: TRBV7-2
clone_size: .

cdr3_nt: TGTGCCAGCAGCGACCCCGGGAGGGGGGAGATCACTGAAGCTTTCTTT
cdr3_aa: CASSDPGRGEITEAFF
d_call: .
j_call: TRBJ1-1
v_call: TRBV2
clone_size: .

cdr3_nt: TGTGCCAGCAGCTTAGAGGTCAGGGGCTCTGGAAACACCATATATTTT
cdr3_aa: CASSLEVRGSGNTIYF
d_call: .
j_call: TRBJ1-3
v_call: TRBV7-6
clone_size: .

cdr3_nt: TGTGCCAGCAGTCAAGTCCGACTCAACTCCTACGAGCAGTACTTC
cdr3_aa: CASSQVRLNSYEQYF
d_call: .
j_call: TRBJ2-7
v_call: TRBV3-1/TRBV3-2
clone_size: .

cdr3_nt: TGTGCCAGCAGCTTAGTACGGGCGGGAGATACGCAGTATTTT
cdr3_aa: CASSLVRAGDTQYF
d_call: .
j_call: TRBJ2-3
v_call: TRBV7-2
clone_size: .

cdr3_nt: TGTGCCAGCAGCTCGAAGGACTCCCCCTCCTACGAGCAGTACTTC
cdr3_aa: CASSSKDSPSYEQYF
d_call: .
j_call: TRBJ2-7
v_call: TRBV7-9
clone_size: .

cdr3_nt: TGTGCCAGCAGTGAAGGCTGGGACAGGCAGCCCCAGCATTTT
cdr3_aa: CASSEGWDRQPQHF
d_call: TRBD1
j_call: TRBJ1-5
v_call: TRBV6-1
clone_size: .

cdr3_nt: TGTGCCAGCAGCCAAAGGGGACATCGACCCTATGGCTACACCTTC
cdr3_aa: CASSQRGHRPYGYTF
d_call: .
j_call: TRBJ1-2
v_call: TRBV3-1/TRBV3-2
clone_size: .

cdr3_nt: TGTGCCAGCAGCTTAAGGGCAGGAGGAGGTTTTGGAGAGCAGTTCTTC
cdr3_aa: CASSLRAGGGFGEQFF
d_call: .
j_call: TRBJ2-1
v_call: TRBV7-2
clone_size: .

cdr3_nt: TGCGCCAGCAGAAAGAACCAGAAGGACCGAGGGTTTGGGCGGCAGGCCTACGAGCAGTACTTC
cdr3_aa: CASRKNQKDRGFGRQAYEQYF
d_call: .
j_call: TRBJ2-7
v_call: TRBV5-1
clone_size: once

cdr3_nt: TGTGCCAGCAGCTTGTTACGGGGGAACACTGAAGCTTTCTTT
cdr3_aa: CASSLLRGNTEAFF
d_call: .
j_call: TRBJ1-1
v_call: TRBV5-6
clone_size: once

cdr3_nt: TGCGCCAGCAGTCAATCGGCGCTTTGGGCTAGCGGGAGGTGTAGGAATGAGCAGTTCTTC
cdr3_aa: CASSQSALWASGRCRNEQFF
d_call: TRBD2
j_call: TRBJ2-1
v_call: TRBV23-1
clone_size: .

cdr3_nt: TGTGCCAGCAGGGAAGGACAGGGGCCCCAGAACACCGGGGAGCTGTTTTTT
cdr3_aa: CASREGQGPQNTGELFF
d_call: TRBD1
j_call: TRBJ2-2
v_call: TRBV2
clone_size: .

cdr3_nt: TGTGCCAGCAGCTTCGAAACACACTACGAGCAGTACTTC
cdr3_aa: CASSFETHYEQYF
d_call: .
j_call: TRBJ2-7
v_call: TRBV13
clone_size: once

cdr3_nt: TGTGCCAGCAGCCGGGGGATCACAGATACGCAGTATTTT
cdr3_aa: CASSRGITDTQYF
d_call: .
j_call: TRBJ2-3
v_call: TRBV5-4
clone_size: .

cdr3_nt: TGCGCCAGCAGTCGAGGCACGGGTTCTTTTAATGGCTACACCTTC
cdr3_aa: CASSRGTGSFNGYTF
d_call: .
j_call: TRBJ1-2
v_call: TRBV5-1
clone_size: .

cdr3_nt: TGTGCCAGTAGTAGCGGGAGGAGGGCAGATACGCAGTATTTT
cdr3_aa: CASSSGRRADTQYF
d_call: TRBD2
j_call: TRBJ2-3
v_call: TRBV19
clone_size: .

cdr3_nt: TGCAGTGCTAGTCTTAGCGGGAGTATCTACAATGAGCAGTTCTTC
cdr3_aa: CSASLSGSIYNEQFF
d_call: TRBD2
j_call: TRBJ2-1
v_call: TRBV20-1
clone_size: .

cdr3_nt: TGTGCCAGCAGCGACGGACTAGCGGGAGGCCTGGAGACCCAGTACTTC
cdr3_aa: CASSDGLAGGLETQYF
d_call: TRBD2
j_call: TRBJ2-5
v_call: TRBV9
clone_size: .

cdr3_nt: TGCAGCGTTGAAGTACAGTCCCATACATGGGAAGCTTTCTTT
cdr3_aa: CSVEVQSHTWEAFF
d_call: .
j_call: TRBJ1-1
v_call: TRBV29-1
clone_size: .

cdr3_nt: TGTGCCAGCAGCCACAAATCGACTGGGACTAGCGGGAGGGCCATAGACACCGGGGAGCTGTTTTTT
cdr3_aa: CASSHKSTGTSGRAIDTGELFF
d_call: TRBD2
j_call: TRBJ2-2
v_call: TRBV3-1/TRBV3-2
clone_size: few

cdr3_nt: TGTGCCAGCAGTGAAGACGTCCCGGGACAGAACACTGAAGCTTTCTTT
cdr3_aa: CASSEDVPGQNTEAFF
d_call: .
j_call: TRBJ1-1
v_call: TRBV2
clone_size: .